Here is one TCR beta chain with its context. The protocol was immunoSEQ multiplex PCR, while the TCRdb copy is restricted to in-frame clones and leaves out a portion. The table shows approximately 65,000 clones, with 87% occurring only once. This entry belongs to a study of OX40 agonist ivuxolimab in advanced cancers. Overall study context: Ivuxolimab was administered intravenously to patients at 0.01 to 10 mg/kg every 2 weeks.

Looked up from germline, CDR1 is SGHTS and CDR2 is YDEGEE. With V trimmed by 4 bases and J by 3 bases, 9 bases remained unmatched. This CDR3 spans 15 amino acids. Autoimmune disease history or systemic immunosuppression barred patients. The receptor comes from an adult with an advanced solid tumor such as melanoma, head and neck, liver or kidney cancer. V usage is TRBV5-8 and J usage is TRBJ1-2; TRBD1 aligns across 7 bases. Material: CD4+ or CD8+ T cells sorted from blood, obtained in a trial of the OX40 agonist ivuxolimab. The CDR3, as DNA: TGTGCCAGCAGCCCTAGACAGGGCTCGTACTATGGCTACACCTTC. Its translation is CASSPRQGSYYGYTF.